The entry below gives a single TCR beta chain sequence along with its context. This clone has more than one count but fewer than ten. The antigen it binds to is not known. No base quality values were provided; no much bigger clone lies one nucleotide off. The trim is 4 bases for V and 2 bases for J, with a gap of 14 bases between the germline ends. The CDR3 runs 16 amino acids, cysteine and phenylalanine included. The DNA shown is the 48-base CDR3, in frame from base 1. Sequences KGHSH (CDR1) and LQKENI (CDR2) are obtained from the germline V gene. The cohort consisted of approximately 690 healthy bone marrow donors. At the time of sampling, every cohort member was nominally healthy, though immune exposures that went unrecorded were likely present. The donor was CMV seropositive and belonged to the group of a few hundred seropositive cohort members. A peripheral blood sample was collected from each donor, and TCR beta sequencing was performed on peripheral blood mononuclear cells. Genomic DNA was extracted from the blood cell samples with the Qiagen DNeasy Blood Extraction Kit.

This sample is drawn from a study of cytomegalovirus exposure and HLA in healthy donors (dated 2017 in TCRdb). In terms of the full investigation: In an earlier analysis of 587 of the donors, 250 to 350 Gb of sequence data and 100 million or so unique TCR beta sequences from 180 million or so T cells were reported. Approximately 310 gigabases of sequencing data and around 88 million unique TCR sequences made up an early release that covered approximately 700 HLA-typed donors. The genetic ancestry cluster associated with self-reported Caucasian donors included about 84% of the roughly 400 genotyped donors. The study was designed to test whether signatures of past pathogen exposure could be identified by cataloging public T cell receptors. The study used immunosequencing to profile the T cell repertoires of more than 650 subjects and linked those repertoires to cytomegalovirus serostatus. In addition to the first cohort of 650 to 750 subjects, a separate validation cohort of under 150 different subjects was used. To predict cytomegalovirus infection status, the study brought together high-throughput TCR immunosequencing, statistical association of individual TCRs with disease status, and machine learning. To study patterns of TCR occurrence, a later analysis re-analyzed previously published TCR beta repertoires from around 670 donors and added high-resolution HLA genotyping. Rather than using new phenotypic data, the later analysis identified candidate immune exposures from TCR beta sequences and from how often those sequences occurred across donors. To decide whether each TCR beta V gene segment behaved as functional or pseudogenic, an earlier analysis of approximately 620 of the donors relied on high-throughput TCR beta sequencing. Alongside the repertoire data, information on donor age, sex, ethnicity and CMV serostatus was compiled. Genome-wide SNP genotypes for about 55% of the roughly 670 donors were used in a later genetic analysis, which treated that subset as a discovery cohort. All discovery cohort repertoires had been generated on a single sequencing platform. Class I and class II HLA loci were covered by the typing at four-digit resolution. Typing coverage differed by locus: A, B, C, DRB1 and DQB1 were typed in roughly 629-640 donors, DQA1 in about 500, DPA1 in some 600, and DPB1 in around 440. Because of strong linkage in the cohort, 4 to 6 DR-DQ haplotypes were treated as single units for association and clustering. Among 398 genotyped donors of the cohort, an average of about 240,000 unique TCR beta nucleotide sequences were sequenced per donor, roughly 20% of them non-productive. Study-wide conclusions, independent of this receptor: Several of the top co-occurrence clusters appeared to be linked to parvovirus B19, influenza, CMV and Epstein-Barr virus, according to a later analysis. Compared with the 666-donor mean, donors in an Asian-associated ancestry cluster had fewer N-insertions in productive TCRs, according to a later genetic analysis. HLA typing was unavailable for some donors at each locus, so association tests used only the typed subset. In an earlier analysis of some 500 of the donors, most TCR beta V segments were observed in productive rearrangements about 87% or about 30% of the time, broadly matching IMGT annotations. Correlated functional status among segregating V segments might reflect linkage disequilibrium, but an unknown experimental factor could not be ruled out. It was suggested by the authors that the approach could potentially be generalized to other disease states and immunological phenotypes. The classifier was reported to diagnose cytomegalovirus status with high specificity and sensitivity in both the original cohort and the validation cohort. A later analysis found that TCR association rates varied across HLA loci, with DRB1 alleles showing the most associated TCRs and HLA-C alleles the fewest. In a later analysis, HLA-associated TCR beta chains showed more clonal expansion and lower generation probabilities than non-associated chains that were equally common. This cohort had only TCR beta chains sequenced, and the lack of alpha or paired-chain data limited which features could be detected. When HLA alleles, especially DR and DQ, strongly co-occurred, attributing TCR associations to individual alleles was difficult. In a later analysis, most CMV-associated TCR beta chains were found to appear HLA-restricted, with HLA associations seemingly driven largely by CMV exposure. V-gene and J-gene trimming of TCR beta chains was associated with a missense DCLRE1C variant in a later genetic analysis, and the association was replicated in an independent cohort. In vitro tests confirmed that a few of the cytomegalovirus-associated TCR beta chains recognize cytomegalovirus antigens. Because counts were too low, 15 to 20 rarely observed V segments, including chromosome 9 orphons, were excluded from the earlier analysis of 587 of the donors. The only immune exposure information available for the cohort was CMV serostatus. A cluster of highly shared sequence variants was judged likely to represent a technical artifact of the sequencing pipeline. A further reported finding was that TCR beta sequences accurately predicted the HLA-A and HLA-B alleles for most subjects in the first cohort. In a later analysis, around 17,000 TCR beta sequences were associated with specific HLA alleles at a false discovery rate of 0.05. Most TCR sequences were seen in very few donors, while some public TCRs were found in many individuals. Presence/absence analyses assumed roughly uniform sequencing depth across donors, an assumption that may not hold. The study listed approximately 150 TCR beta chains as associated with cytomegalovirus. Some IMGT-functional V segments, including TRBV6-2 and TRBV6-3, could not be told apart with the 87-base-pair reads, so those segments were excluded.

Library construction relied on the immunoSEQ multiplex PCR assay. For the multiplex PCR, a mixture combining 60 forward primers for TCR Vbeta segments and 13 reverse primers for TCR Jbeta segments was used. The CDR3 region of rearranged TCR beta genes was amplified from genomic DNA by a multiplex PCR assay. On the Illumina HiSeq System, the amplified TCR beta libraries were sequenced as 87-base-pair reads. On the authors' methods: A later analysis counted tens of millions of unique TCR beta chains across the 666 repertoires, and roughly 10 million of these chains were shared by at least two donors. A nearest-neighbor algorithm error-corrected the raw reads and collapsed the reads into unique sequences, merging closely related sequences to remove PCR and sequencing errors. V, D and J gene segments were assigned by aligning CDR3 sequences to IMGT reference sequences. Each retained sequence needed at least a six-nucleotide match to both a V gene segment and a J gene segment. Rearrangements were called productive when the CDR3 lacked stop codons and stayed in frame with V and J; all others were non-productive. CDR3 was defined by IMGT convention, running from the second conserved V-encoded cysteine to the conserved J-encoded phenylalanine. In an earlier analysis of more than 550 of the donors, sequences lacking an unambiguous match to a single V gene segment were excluded. An earlier analysis of fewer than 750 of the donors called V segments functional above 56.7% productive rearrangements and segregating when the between-donor standard deviation exceeded 5%. A statistical classification framework was built for diagnosing cytomegalovirus status from the catalog of TCR beta chain sequences. In a later analysis, V and J genes were assigned by comparing TCR nucleotide sequences against IMGT/GENE-DB human TR gene sequences. The TCRdist pipeline was used in a later analysis to assign CDR3 sequences and most-parsimonious VDJ recombination scenarios. In a later analysis, each TCR beta chain was defined by its CDR3 amino acid sequence together with its V-gene family, and reads lacking a unique V-gene family were excluded. As a way to deal with suspected cross-contamination and a sequencing artifact, a later analysis dropped roughly 600 nucleotide sequences that were highly shared and had low generation probability. In a later analysis, a clonal expansion index for each public chain was calculated from normalized within-repertoire ranks of inferred template counts. Generation probabilities in a later analysis came from a VDJ recombination model fitted to out-of-frame rearrangements, and those results were checked against IGoR. In a later analysis, hypergeometric tests were used to score TCR-TCR, TCR-HLA and TCR-CMV co-occurrence, with a repertoire-size bias correction applied to TCR pairs. False discovery rates were estimated in a later analysis by permuting HLA or CMV assignments 20 times. In a later analysis, co-occurring TCRs were grouped using DBSCAN, and TCRdist sequence similarity was added for clustering within HLA-allele-positive subsets. Co-occurrence clustering excluded repertoires with fewer than 30,000 or more than 120,000 public chains, plus five with anomalous nucleotide sharing. Not all clones reach the TCRdb copy of this immuneACCESS table, which keeps in-frame sequences only. Checked studies attribute under half of the gap to unresolved V genes and leave the rest unexplained. That table gives V, J and clone size, and the DNA gave D and trimming. Present in this sample are about 120,000 clones, approximately 80% of which were seen just once. The ten largest clonotypes hold 3.5% to 4.5% of the sample.

The specimen sequenced was PBMCs. The receptor was derived from a man aged 30-40 years in good health and CMV-seropositive. The chain is assembled from TRBV18 and TRBJ1-4; the D gene lacks a confident call. Here is the DNA: TGTGCCAGCTCACGGTCGAGGGCGGACACTAATGAAAAACTGTTTTTT. Its protein product is CASSRSRADTNEKLFF.